This T cell receptor (beta chain) was identified during a study of shared clonotypes between healthy human individuals. Study-level results: Clonotypes shared by all four donors outscored non-shared clonotypes in generation probability. Investigators expected sequencing depth to affect clonotype sharing among donors. Naive subsets typically showed greater estimated richness than memory subsets.

Healthy HIV-negative adults without recent acute infections or vaccinations served as donors. CDR1 is KGHSH, CDR2 LQKENI, per germline. The CDR3 is 13 amino acids. V was shortened by 2 bases and J by 3 bases, with 7 bases between the two germline ends. The table came from immunoSEQ multiplex PCR; TCRdb's copy has only in-frame clones and leaves some out. Of over a million clones listed, roughly 98% are singletons. In its sample, this clone was seen once. Its antigen is unknown. This rearrangement joins TRBV18 to TRBJ1-2; D is uncertain. Sequencing was performed on naive CD4+ T cells sorted from blood. Subset noted: CD45RA+ positively selected. This receptor was taken from a man younger than 45 in good health. CDR3 sequence reads: CASSPETHYGYTF. CDR3 in DNA: TGTGCCAGCTCACCAGAAACCCACTATGGCTACACCTTC.